These T cell receptor beta chains were read from a single sample in a study of blood T cell repertoires in COVID-19. Sequenced by immunoSEQ multiplex PCR; TCRdb stores in-frame clones only, minus some. This repertoire shows around 61,000 clones, about 81% found once; its top ten account for approximately 15%. Sample: peripheral blood. All receptors come from a man older than 75 with acute or convalescent COVID-19. The CDR3 runs from the conserved cysteine through the conserved F or W. Fields, in order: V gene, D gene, J gene, clone size, CDR3 DNA, CDR3 protein. A D gene is named only where the DNA matches it firmly. Where a row states a size, it is once, few, many or the class of an expanded clone; other rows omit it.

V gene: TRBV14
D gene: TRBD2
J gene: TRBJ2-1
clone size: NA
CDR3 DNA: TGTGCCAGCAGCCCTCGACTAGCGGGGTGGGGTGAGCAGTTCTTC
CDR3 protein: CASSPRLAGWGEQFF

V gene: TRBV10-3
D gene: TRBD1
J gene: TRBJ2-7
clone size: NA
CDR3 DNA: TGTGCCATCAGTGGTCGACAGGGGCCCTCAGAGCAGTACTTC
CDR3 protein: CAISGRQGPSEQYF

V gene: TRBV6-5
D gene: TRBD2
J gene: TRBJ2-5
clone size: NA
CDR3 DNA: TGTGCCAGCAGTTACGGGACTAGCTTCGACCAAGAGACCCAGTACTTC
CDR3 protein: CASSYGTSFDQETQYF

V gene: TRBV11-2
D gene: NA
J gene: TRBJ2-2
clone size: NA
CDR3 DNA: TGTGCCAGCCGAACCGGGGTGGGCACCGGGGAGCTGTTTTTT
CDR3 protein: CASRTGVGTGELFF

V gene: TRBV19
D gene: TRBD2
J gene: TRBJ2-7
clone size: NA
CDR3 DNA: TGTGCCAGTAGCAACCCGGGACTAGCGGGAGACGAGCAGTACTTC
CDR3 protein: CASSNPGLAGDEQYF

V gene: TRBV5-6
D gene: TRBD1
J gene: TRBJ1-3
clone size: NA
CDR3 DNA: TGTGCCAGCAGCCAGGAGGGGGCAGCGAGAAACACCATATATTTT
CDR3 protein: CASSQEGAARNTIYF

V gene: TRBV7-8
D gene: NA
J gene: TRBJ1-5
clone size: NA
CDR3 DNA: TGTGCCAGCAGCTCCTCACAGGGCCAACCTAGCAATCAGCCCCAGCATTTT
CDR3 protein: CASSSSQGQPSNQPQHF

V gene: TRBV6-6
D gene: NA
J gene: TRBJ1-1
clone size: NA
CDR3 DNA: TGTGCCAGCAGAACGACGGGGAACACTGAAGCTTTCTTT
CDR3 protein: CASRTTGNTEAFF

V gene: TRBV30
D gene: NA
J gene: TRBJ2-2
clone size: NA
CDR3 DNA: TGTGCCTGGAGTGTGCGAGGAACCGGGGAGCTGTTTTTT
CDR3 protein: CAWSVRGTGELFF

V gene: TRBV7-8
D gene: NA
J gene: TRBJ1-5
clone size: once
CDR3 DNA: TGTGCCAGCAGCCCGGATAGGGAGGATCAGCCCCAGCATTTT
CDR3 protein: CASSPDREDQPQHF

V gene: TRBV5-6
D gene: NA
J gene: TRBJ1-4
clone size: NA
CDR3 DNA: TGTGCCAGCAGCTTGGGTCCAGGGCGTAATGAAAAACTGTTTTTT
CDR3 protein: CASSLGPGRNEKLFF

V gene: TRBV13
D gene: NA
J gene: TRBJ2-5
clone size: NA
CDR3 DNA: TGTGCCAGCAGCTTAAGCCGCGGGGGCGATCGCGAGACCCAGTACTTC
CDR3 protein: CASSLSRGGDRETQYF

V gene: TRBV19
D gene: TRBD2
J gene: TRBJ2-2
clone size: NA
CDR3 DNA: TGTGCCAGTAGTATGGGTCTTCGGGGGGGAATAACCGGGGAGCTGTTTTTT
CDR3 protein: CASSMGLRGGITGELFF

V gene: TRBV7-2
D gene: TRBD2
J gene: TRBJ2-5
clone size: NA
CDR3 DNA: TGTGCCAGCAGCTTAGGATTAGCGGGGAGCCAAGAGACCCAGTACTTC
CDR3 protein: CASSLGLAGSQETQYF

V gene: TRBV7-9
D gene: NA
J gene: TRBJ2-7
clone size: once
CDR3 DNA: TGTGCCAGCAGCGCCAATTCAGGGGCCAGCTCCTACGAGCAGTACTTC
CDR3 protein: CASSANSGASSYEQYF

V gene: TRBV10-3
D gene: NA
J gene: TRBJ1-3
clone size: NA
CDR3 DNA: TGTGCCATCAGTGACCTAATACAGGTCTCTGGAGGAAACACCATATATTTT
CDR3 protein: CAISDLIQVSGGNTIYF

V gene: TRBV28
D gene: NA
J gene: TRBJ2-3
clone size: NA
CDR3 DNA: TGTGCCAGCAGTCCCTCCCGGGGCACAGATACGCAGTATTTT
CDR3 protein: CASSPSRGTDTQYF

V gene: TRBV6-5
D gene: NA
J gene: TRBJ1-1
clone size: few
CDR3 DNA: TGTGCCAGCAGCCCAGATACGTGGAACACTGAAGCTTTCTTT
CDR3 protein: CASSPDTWNTEAFF

V gene: TRBV19
D gene: TRBD1
J gene: TRBJ1-5
clone size: NA
CDR3 DNA: TGTGCCAGTAGTATTACGGACAGGGGGGACAATCAGCCCCAGCATTTT
CDR3 protein: CASSITDRGDNQPQHF

V gene: TRBV27
D gene: NA
J gene: TRBJ2-7
clone size: few
CDR3 DNA: TGTGCCAGCAGTTATCCCGGCGGGGACGAGCAGTACTTC
CDR3 protein: CASSYPGGDEQYF

V gene: TRBV30
D gene: NA
J gene: TRBJ1-4
clone size: NA
CDR3 DNA: TGTGCCTGGAGTGAGGGTCTAGCGAATGAAAAACTGTTTTTT
CDR3 protein: CAWSEGLANEKLFF

V gene: TRBV6-4
D gene: TRBD2
J gene: TRBJ2-3
clone size: NA
CDR3 DNA: TGTGCCAGCCGTAAGACTAGCGGGGGGGGCACAGATACGCAGTATTTT
CDR3 protein: CASRKTSGGGTDTQYF

V gene: TRBV6-2/TRBV6-3
D gene: TRBD2
J gene: TRBJ2-1
clone size: NA
CDR3 DNA: TGTGCCAGCAGTTACGATGGGGGGGTCGTTTCCAATGAGCAGTTCTTC
CDR3 protein: CASSYDGGVVSNEQFF

V gene: TRBV21-1
D gene: NA
J gene: TRBJ2-1
clone size: NA
CDR3 DNA: TGTGCCAGCAGCCGATATAACATCCGGGACTACCGATACAATGAGCAGTTCTTC
CDR3 protein: CASSRYNIRDYRYNEQFF

V gene: TRBV5-8
D gene: NA
J gene: TRBJ1-2
clone size: NA
CDR3 DNA: TGTGCCAGCAGCTTGGCCAAGGTTTGGTGGGAGATCGGTGGCTACACCTTC
CDR3 protein: CASSLAKVWWEIGGYTF

V gene: TRBV18
D gene: NA
J gene: TRBJ1-6
clone size: NA
CDR3 DNA: TGTGCCAGCTCACCACTCCAGTATAATTCACCCCTCCACTTT
CDR3 protein: CASSPLQYNSPLHF

V gene: TRBV9
D gene: TRBD2
J gene: TRBJ2-7
clone size: NA
CDR3 DNA: TGTGCCAGCAGCCCACGACCGTTGGGACTAGCGGGAGCTGCCTACGAGCAGTACTTC
CDR3 protein: CASSPRPLGLAGAAYEQYF

V gene: TRBV3-1/TRBV3-2
D gene: TRBD2
J gene: TRBJ2-3
clone size: once
CDR3 DNA: TGTGCCAGCAGCCAAGGGGACTACACAGATACGCAGTATTTT
CDR3 protein: CASSQGDYTDTQYF

V gene: TRBV19
D gene: TRBD2
J gene: TRBJ2-7
clone size: NA
CDR3 DNA: TGTGCCAGTAGTATGGGGCTAGCGGGTATTTACGAGCAGTACTTC
CDR3 protein: CASSMGLAGIYEQYF

V gene: TRBV28
D gene: NA
J gene: TRBJ2-2
clone size: NA
CDR3 DNA: TGTGCCAGCTGGACCGGGACAACGAACACCGGGGAGCTGTTTTTT
CDR3 protein: CASWTGTTNTGELFF

V gene: TRBV23-1
D gene: TRBD2
J gene: TRBJ2-6
clone size: NA
CDR3 DNA: TGCGCCAGCAGTCAAGGTCGGCTAGCGGGACCTGGGGCCAACGTCCTGACTTTC
CDR3 protein: CASSQGRLAGPGANVLTF

V gene: TRBV9
D gene: TRBD1
J gene: TRBJ1-1
clone size: NA
CDR3 DNA: TGTGCCAGCAGCGTGGGGGGACAGCAGGAAGCTTTCTTT
CDR3 protein: CASSVGGQQEAFF

V gene: TRBV29-1
D gene: NA
J gene: TRBJ2-1
clone size: few
CDR3 DNA: TGCAGCGTTGACGCACTACAGGATGGTGAGCAGTTCTTC
CDR3 protein: CSVDALQDGEQFF

V gene: TRBV27
D gene: TRBD2
J gene: TRBJ2-5
clone size: NA
CDR3 DNA: TGTGCCAGCAGTTCGGGACTAGCGGGAATGGAGACCCAGTACTTC
CDR3 protein: CASSSGLAGMETQYF

V gene: TRBV19
D gene: TRBD1
J gene: TRBJ1-2
clone size: NA
CDR3 DNA: TGTGCCAGTAGTTCCAACCTAGGACAGGGAAACTATGGCTACACCTTC
CDR3 protein: CASSSNLGQGNYGYTF

V gene: TRBV3-1/TRBV3-2
D gene: NA
J gene: TRBJ2-5
clone size: NA
CDR3 DNA: TGTGCCAGCAGCCAAAACCAGGGAGGAGAGACCCAGTACTTC
CDR3 protein: CASSQNQGGETQYF

V gene: TRBV29-1
D gene: NA
J gene: TRBJ1-1
clone size: NA
CDR3 DNA: TGCAGCGTTGGGCAGGTGGTGGAAGCTGAAGCTTTCTTT
CDR3 protein: CSVGQVVEAEAFF

V gene: TRBV28
D gene: TRBD2
J gene: TRBJ2-5
clone size: NA
CDR3 DNA: TGTGCCAGCAGTTTATTAACGGGAGGGCCCCAAGAGACCCAGTACTTC
CDR3 protein: CASSLLTGGPQETQYF

V gene: TRBV19
D gene: NA
J gene: TRBJ2-1
clone size: NA
CDR3 DNA: TGTGCCAGTAGCTCCAACCTGCGGGGTTTAAGTGAGCAGTTCTTC
CDR3 protein: CASSSNLRGLSEQFF

V gene: TRBV4-2
D gene: NA
J gene: TRBJ1-6
clone size: NA
CDR3 DNA: TGTGCCAGCAGCCCCGTGCCGGGGAGCTCCTATAATTCACCCCTCCACTTT
CDR3 protein: CASSPVPGSSYNSPLHF

V gene: TRBV6-5
D gene: TRBD1
J gene: TRBJ1-1
clone size: NA
CDR3 DNA: TGTGCCAGCAGTTCGGGACAGGGGGTTCTGGCTTTCTTT
CDR3 protein: CASSSGQGVLAFF

V gene: TRBV5-4
D gene: NA
J gene: TRBJ2-3
clone size: NA
CDR3 DNA: TGTGCCAGCAGCTTCGACCCAGAGGAGGGTACGCAGTATTTT
CDR3 protein: CASSFDPEEGTQYF

V gene: TRBV5-4
D gene: NA
J gene: TRBJ2-2
clone size: NA
CDR3 DNA: TGTGCCAGCAGCCCGACCTCGGGGAACACCGGGGAGCTGTTTTTT
CDR3 protein: CASSPTSGNTGELFF

V gene: TRBV29-1
D gene: NA
J gene: TRBJ2-7
clone size: NA
CDR3 DNA: TGCAGCGTTGCGACAGGAACCTACGAGCAGTACTTC
CDR3 protein: CSVATGTYEQYF

V gene: TRBV27
D gene: NA
J gene: TRBJ2-7
clone size: once
CDR3 DNA: TGTGCCAGCAGTTTTGGGACAAAGATGTACGAGCAGTACTTC
CDR3 protein: CASSFGTKMYEQYF

V gene: TRBV5-1
D gene: TRBD2
J gene: TRBJ2-7
clone size: NA
CDR3 DNA: TGCGCCAGCAGCTTGGCACTAGCGGGAAGCGCCCACGAGCAGTACTTC
CDR3 protein: CASSLALAGSAHEQYF

V gene: TRBV7-2
D gene: NA
J gene: TRBJ2-1
clone size: NA
CDR3 DNA: TGTGCCAGCAGCTTAGTAACTTCGGGAAATGAGCAGTTCTTC
CDR3 protein: CASSLVTSGNEQFF

V gene: TRBV5-4
D gene: TRBD2
J gene: TRBJ2-2
clone size: few
CDR3 DNA: TGTGCCAGCAGCTTCGGCGGGAGGGAGGTCGGGGAGCTGTTTTTT
CDR3 protein: CASSFGGREVGELFF